This T cell receptor beta chain is drawn from a study of CD8+CD57+ T cells in acquired aplastic anemia (dated by TCRdb to 2017 to 2018). For the wider study: A mean of roughly 2.9 ug of DNA, ranging from about 0.2 to 27.4 ug, was extracted from sorted CD4+ and CD8+ cells. An average of approximately 10 million reads for CD4+ cells and approximately 11 million reads for CD8+ cells was obtained from healthy donor samples.

Regarding this clonotype: No cognate antigen has been identified for it. No much larger clonotype is one base removed from it; base qualities were not supplied.

The study deep-sequenced TCR repertoires of sorted CD4+ and CD8+ blood T cells from severe aplastic anemia patients and healthy subjects. Ficoll-Paque density gradient centrifugation was used to isolate peripheral blood mononuclear cells. Before DNA extraction, CD4+ and CD8+ T cells were sorted with FACS or magnetic beads. General findings and caveats noted by the study authors: Around 27 CD8+ CDR3 sequences were shared between patients and controls but appeared highly expressed in patients and within their immunodominant clones. Between patients and healthy controls, no significant difference in CD8+ Simpson's diversity was found (P=0.060).

Germline trimming amounts to 3 bases on V and 0 bases on J, with 3 as the count of junction bases outside the gene matches. Spanning cysteine to phenylalanine, the CDR3 consists of 15 amino acids. The entry retains the CDR3 DNA only, 45 bases that are in frame from base 1. CDR1 and CDR2 are read off the germline V gene as SGDLS and YYNGEE. TCR beta VDJ combination and CDR3 sequence profiling used genomic DNA as the template. An Illumina HiSeq 2000 was used for TCR repertoire sequencing. Per the original workflow: TRBV/TRBJ rearrangement plots, CDR3 size and DJ length profiles, and Simpson's diversity index were used to evaluate the repertoires. The immunodominant clone was defined as the most abundant DNA sequence in deep sequencing data. CDR3 amino acid sequences were checked for sharing across subjects and were also compared against the VDJdb database and published repertoires. TCRdb reanalyzed the raw reads on its own, using fastp at Q25 for trimming and MiXCR for clone calling, and kept in-frame beta chains. Rows are unified per CDR3 protein, each entry keeping the most common DNA and genes. TCRdb, not the original authors, processed these V and J calls. This sample is represented by 35,000 to 45,000 distinct CDR3 sequences; around 63% of them were singletons. About 25% of the sample is in the top ten clones.

This receptor was identified in a human donor in good health, serving as a control. The sequenced material came from sorted CD4+, CD8+, or CD8+CD57+ T cells (not recorded which) from PBMCs. Rearrangement joined TRBV9 to TRBJ2-1; 7 central nucleotides agree with TRBD2. The CDR3 corresponds to CASSESGASYNEQFF. Read as DNA, the sequence is TGTGCCAGCAGCGAGAGCGGGGCCTCCTACAATGAGCAGTTCTTC.